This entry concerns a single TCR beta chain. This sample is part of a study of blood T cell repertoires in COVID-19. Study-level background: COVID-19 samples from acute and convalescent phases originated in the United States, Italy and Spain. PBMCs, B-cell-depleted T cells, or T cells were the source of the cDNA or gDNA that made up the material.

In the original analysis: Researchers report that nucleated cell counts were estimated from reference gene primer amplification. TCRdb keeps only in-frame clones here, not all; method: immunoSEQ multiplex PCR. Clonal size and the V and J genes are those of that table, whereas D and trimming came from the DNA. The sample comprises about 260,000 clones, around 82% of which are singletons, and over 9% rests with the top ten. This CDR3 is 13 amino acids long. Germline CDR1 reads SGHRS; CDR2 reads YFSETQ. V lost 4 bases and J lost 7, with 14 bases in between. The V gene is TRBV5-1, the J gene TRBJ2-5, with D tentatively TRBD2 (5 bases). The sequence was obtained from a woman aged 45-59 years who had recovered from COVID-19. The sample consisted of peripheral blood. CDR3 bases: TGCGCCAGCAGCGGGAGAGACCTTTCGACCCAGTACTTC. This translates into CASSGRDLSTQYF.